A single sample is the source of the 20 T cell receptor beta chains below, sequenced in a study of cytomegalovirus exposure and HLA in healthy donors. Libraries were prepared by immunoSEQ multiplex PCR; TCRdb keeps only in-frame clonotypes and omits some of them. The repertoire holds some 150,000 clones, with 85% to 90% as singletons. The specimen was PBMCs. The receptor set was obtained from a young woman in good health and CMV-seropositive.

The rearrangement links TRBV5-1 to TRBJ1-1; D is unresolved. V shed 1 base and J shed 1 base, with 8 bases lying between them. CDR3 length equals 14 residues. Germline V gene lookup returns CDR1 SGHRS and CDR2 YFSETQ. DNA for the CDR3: TGCGCCAGCAGCTTGAGAGGGCAGAACACTGAAGCTTTCTTT. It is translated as CASSLRGQNTEAFF.

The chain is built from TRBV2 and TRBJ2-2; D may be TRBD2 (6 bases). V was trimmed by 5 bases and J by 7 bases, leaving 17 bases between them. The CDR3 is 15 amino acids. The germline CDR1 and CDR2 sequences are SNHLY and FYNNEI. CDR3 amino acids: CASSLRQGGGGELFF. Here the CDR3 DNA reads TGTGCCAGCAGTCTGCGTCAGGGAGGCGGCGGGGAGCTGTTTTTT. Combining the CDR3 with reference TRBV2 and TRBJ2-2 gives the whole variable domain EPEVTQTPSHQVTQMGQEVILRCVPISNHLYFYWYRQILGQKVEFLVSFYNNEISEKSEIFDDQFSVERPDGSNFTLKIRSTKLEDSAMYFCASSLRQGGGGELFFGEGSRLTVL.

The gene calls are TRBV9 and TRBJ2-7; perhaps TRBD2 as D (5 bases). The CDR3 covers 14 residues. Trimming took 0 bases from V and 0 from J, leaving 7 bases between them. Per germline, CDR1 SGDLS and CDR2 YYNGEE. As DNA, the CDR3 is TGTGCCAGCAGCGTAGACAGCGGCTCCTACGAGCAGTACTTC. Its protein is CASSVDSGSYEQYF.

CDR3 region: CASSLQGFEQFF. The CDR3 DNA reads as TGTGCCAGCAGCTTACAGGGATTCGAGCAGTTCTTC. This sequence joins TRBV7-9 and TRBJ2-1; D may be TRBD1 (5 bases). CDR3 length: 12 amino acids. V lost 2 bases to trimming and J lost 10 bases, with 9 bases between them. CDR1 is SEHNR and CDR2 is FQNEAQ in the germline V gene (reference sequence).

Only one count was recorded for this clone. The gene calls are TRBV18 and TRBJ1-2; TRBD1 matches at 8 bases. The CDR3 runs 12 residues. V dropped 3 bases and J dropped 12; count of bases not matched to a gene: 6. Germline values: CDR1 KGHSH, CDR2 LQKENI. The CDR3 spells CASSPRGQGHTF. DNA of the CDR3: TGTGCCAGCTCACCCCGCGGACAGGGTCACACCTTC. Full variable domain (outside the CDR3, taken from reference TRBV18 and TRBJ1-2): NAGVMQNPRHLVRRRGQEARLRCSPMKGHSHVYWYRQLPEEGLKFMVYLQKENIIDESGMPKERFSAEFPKEGPSILRIQQVVRGDSAAYFCASSPRGQGHTFGSGTRLTVV.

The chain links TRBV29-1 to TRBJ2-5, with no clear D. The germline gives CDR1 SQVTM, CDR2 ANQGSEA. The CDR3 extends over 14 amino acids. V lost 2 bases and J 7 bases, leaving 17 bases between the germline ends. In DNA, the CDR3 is TGCAGCGTTGAATCCCCGCCGGCGGTTTGGACCCAGTACTTC. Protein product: CSVESPPAVWTQYF.

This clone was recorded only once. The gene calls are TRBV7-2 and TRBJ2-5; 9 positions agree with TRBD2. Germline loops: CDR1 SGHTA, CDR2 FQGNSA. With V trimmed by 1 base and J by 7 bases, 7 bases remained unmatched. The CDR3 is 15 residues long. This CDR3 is CASSLDTSGGRTQYF. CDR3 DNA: TGTGCCAGCAGCTTAGATACCAGCGGGGGGCGGACCCAGTACTTC. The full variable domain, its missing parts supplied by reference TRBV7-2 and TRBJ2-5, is GAGVSQSPSNKVTEKGKDVELRCDPISGHTALYWYRQSLGQGLEFLIYFQGNSAPDKSGLPSDRFSAERTGGSVSTLTIQRTQQEDSAVYLCASSLDTSGGRTQYFGPGTRLLVL.

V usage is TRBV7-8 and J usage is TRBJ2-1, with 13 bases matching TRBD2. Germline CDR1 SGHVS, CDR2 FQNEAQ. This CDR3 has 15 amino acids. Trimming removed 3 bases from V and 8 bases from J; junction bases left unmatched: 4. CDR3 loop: CASSFTSGGADEQFF. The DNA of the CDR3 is TGTGCCAGCAGCTTCACTAGCGGGGGGGCGGATGAGCAGTTCTTC. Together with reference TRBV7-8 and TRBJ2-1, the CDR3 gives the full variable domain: GAGVSQSPRYKVAKRGQDVALRCDPISGHVSLFWYQQALGQGPEFLTYFQNEAQLDKSGLPSDRFFAERPEGSVSTLKIQRTQQEDSAVYLCASSFTSGGADEQFFGPGTRLTVL.

CDR3 sequence reads: CASSTHRGKSYEQYF. The CDR3 DNA reads TGTGCCAGCAGCACCCACAGGGGGAAGTCGTACGAGCAGTACTTC. V gene TRBV11-2 combines with J gene TRBJ2-7; 8 nucleotides line up with TRBD1. Germline V CDR1 and CDR2: SGHAT, FQNNGV. The CDR3 extends over 15 amino acids. With 5 bases clipped from V and 4 bases from J, the junction kept 10 bases outside the gene matches.

CDR3 DNA sequence: TGTGCCACCAGAAGGGGACAGGGCTCCTACAATGAGCAGTTCTTC. Protein product: CATRRGQGSYNEQFF. This chain uses TRBV15 with TRBJ2-1, with 9 bases aligning to TRBD1. This CDR3 comprises 15 residues. Germline V CDR1 and CDR2: LNHNV, YYDKDF (reference sequence). J gave up 0 bases and V 6 bases, and 3 bases lay outside the gene matches.

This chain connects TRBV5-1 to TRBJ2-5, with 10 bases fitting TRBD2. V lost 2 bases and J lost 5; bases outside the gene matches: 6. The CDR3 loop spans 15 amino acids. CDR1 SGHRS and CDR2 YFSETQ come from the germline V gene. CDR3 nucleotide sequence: TGCGCCAGCAGCTTAGCGGGGGGGCCCTGGGAGACCCAGTACTTC. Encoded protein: CASSLAGGPWETQYF. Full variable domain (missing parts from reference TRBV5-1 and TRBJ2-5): KAGVTQTPRYLIKTRGQQVTLSCSPISGHRSVSWYQQTPGQGLQFLFEYFSETQRNKGNFPGRFSGRQFSNSRSEMNVSTLELGDSALYLCASSLAGGPWETQYFGPGTRLLVL.

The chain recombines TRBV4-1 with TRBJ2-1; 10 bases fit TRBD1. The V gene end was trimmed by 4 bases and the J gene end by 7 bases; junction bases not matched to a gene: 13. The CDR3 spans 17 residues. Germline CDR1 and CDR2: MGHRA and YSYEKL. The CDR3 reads CASSPALGQGLGNEQFF. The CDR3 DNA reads TGCGCCAGCAGCCCCGCTTTGGGACAGGGGCTAGGTAATGAGCAGTTCTTC.

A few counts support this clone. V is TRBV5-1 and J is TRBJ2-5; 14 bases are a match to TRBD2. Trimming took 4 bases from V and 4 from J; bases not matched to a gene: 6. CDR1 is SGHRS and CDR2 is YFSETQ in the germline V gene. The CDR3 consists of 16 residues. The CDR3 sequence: CASSRDGTSGGETQYF. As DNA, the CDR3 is TGCGCCAGCAGCAGGGATGGGACTAGCGGGGGAGAGACCCAGTACTTC. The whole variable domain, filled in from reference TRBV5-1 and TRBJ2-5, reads KAGVTQTPRYLIKTRGQQVTLSCSPISGHRSVSWYQQTPGQGLQFLFEYFSETQRNKGNFPGRFSGRQFSNSRSEMNVSTLELGDSALYLCASSRDGTSGGETQYFGPGTRLLVL.

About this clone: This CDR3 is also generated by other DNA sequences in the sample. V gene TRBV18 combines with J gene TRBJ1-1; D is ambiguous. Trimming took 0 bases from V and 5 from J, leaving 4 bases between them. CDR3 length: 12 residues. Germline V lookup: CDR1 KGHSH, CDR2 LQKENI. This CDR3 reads CASSPPGTEAFF. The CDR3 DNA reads TGTGCCAGCTCACCACCCGGGACTGAAGCTTTCTTT. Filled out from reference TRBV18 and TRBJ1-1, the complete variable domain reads NAGVMQNPRHLVRRRGQEARLRCSPMKGHSHVYWYRQLPEEGLKFMVYLQKENIIDESGMPKERFSAEFPKEGPSILRIQQVVRGDSAAYFCASSPPGTEAFFGQGTRLTVV.

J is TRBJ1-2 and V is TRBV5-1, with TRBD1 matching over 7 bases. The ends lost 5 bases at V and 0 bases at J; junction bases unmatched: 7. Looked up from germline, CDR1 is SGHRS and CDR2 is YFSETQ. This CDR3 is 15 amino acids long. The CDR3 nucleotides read TGCGCCAGCAGGAATAAGACAGGGCCTAACTATGGCTACACCTTC. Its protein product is CASRNKTGPNYGYTF.

The CDR3 is CAWQGLTEAFF. The CDR3 DNA reads as TGTGCCTGGCAGGGTTTAACTGAAGCTTTCTTT. This sequence joins TRBV30 and TRBJ1-1, with D possibly being TRBD1 (5 bases). The CDR3 length is 11 residues. Germline CDR1 GTSNPN, CDR2 SVGIG (reference sequence). V was pared by 5 bases and J by 5 bases, with 9 bases between.

This CDR3 reads CASSDRTGDTEAFF. Written as DNA, the CDR3 is TGTGCCAGCAGCGACCGGACAGGGGACACTGAAGCTTTCTTT. The chain has TRBV9 and TRBJ1-1, with 9 positions matching TRBD1. Trimming at V came to 3 bases and at J to 3 bases, leaving 3 bases not matched to a gene. The CDR3 has 14 residues. Germline V gene lookup returns CDR1 SGDLS and CDR2 YYNGEE. Full variable domain (missing parts from reference TRBV9 and TRBJ1-1): DSGVTQTPKHLITATGQRVTLRCSPRSGDLSVYWYQQSLDQGLQFLIQYYNGEERAKGNILERFSAQQFPDLHSELNLSSLELGDSALYFCASSDRTGDTEAFFGQGTRLTVV.

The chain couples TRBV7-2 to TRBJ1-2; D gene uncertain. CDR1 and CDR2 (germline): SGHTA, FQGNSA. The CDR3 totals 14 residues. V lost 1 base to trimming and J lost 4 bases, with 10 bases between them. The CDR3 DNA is TGTGCCAGCAGCTTAGAGGCGGGAGTCTATGGCTACACCTTC. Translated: CASSLEAGVYGYTF.

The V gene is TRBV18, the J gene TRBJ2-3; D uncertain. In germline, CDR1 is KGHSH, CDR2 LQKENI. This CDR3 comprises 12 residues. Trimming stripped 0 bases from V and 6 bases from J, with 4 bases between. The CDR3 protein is CASSPPIDTQYF. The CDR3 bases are TGTGCCAGCTCACCACCCATCGATACGCAGTATTTT.

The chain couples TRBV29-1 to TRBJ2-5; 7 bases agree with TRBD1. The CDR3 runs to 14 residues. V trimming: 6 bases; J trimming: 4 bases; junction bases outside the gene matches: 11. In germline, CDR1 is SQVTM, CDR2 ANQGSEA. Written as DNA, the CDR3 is TGCAGCGTCCCCGCACAGGGGAATCTAGAGACCCAGTACTTC. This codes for CSVPAQGNLETQYF.